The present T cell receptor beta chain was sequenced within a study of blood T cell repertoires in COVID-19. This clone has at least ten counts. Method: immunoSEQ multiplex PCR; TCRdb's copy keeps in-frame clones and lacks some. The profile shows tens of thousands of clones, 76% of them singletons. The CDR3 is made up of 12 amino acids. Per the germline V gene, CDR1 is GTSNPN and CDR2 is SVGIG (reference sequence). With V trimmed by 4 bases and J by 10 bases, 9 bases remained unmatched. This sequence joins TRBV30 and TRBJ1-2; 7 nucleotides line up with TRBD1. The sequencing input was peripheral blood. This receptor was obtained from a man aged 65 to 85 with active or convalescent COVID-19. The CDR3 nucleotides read TGTGCCTGGACCTTGGACCAGGGGGACTACACCTTC. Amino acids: CAWTLDQGDYTF.